The clone carrying this TCR beta chain was counted only a few times. Its antigen is undetermined. The CDR3 extends over 16 amino acids. Per the germline V gene, CDR1 is MNHEY and CDR2 is SMNVEV (reference sequence). Trimming took 3 bases from V and 4 from J, leaving 18 bases between them. These data belong to a study of T cell repertoires in cytomegalovirus infection. Overall study: Shared public TCR beta signatures pointed to both CMV infection and a matching HLA type.

Each CDR3 protein is one row after TCRdb ran MiXCR on the reads. This sample has some 920,000 distinct CDR3 sequences, with roughly 30% found just once. The starting material was cultured CD8+ T cells from PBMCs, obtained from culture after CMV antigen stimulation. The sequence was collected from a human donor in good health (CMV status not recorded). Some clones in this sample may be carry-over from other donors' samples. This chain uses TRBV27 with TRBJ2-5, with D possibly being TRBD2 (5 bases). The CDR3 is CASSFRLRGAGETQYF. The CDR3 coding sequence is TGTGCCAGCAGTTTTAGGTTACGGGGAGCCGGAGAGACCCAGTACTTC.